This T cell receptor beta chain was obtained from a study of cytomegalovirus exposure and HLA in healthy donors. Trimming took 4 bases from V and 2 from J, leaving 13 bases between them. Germline lookup yields CDR1 SGHRS and CDR2 YFSETQ. This CDR3 region has 15 residues. The protocol was immunoSEQ multiplex PCR, while the TCRdb copy is restricted to in-frame clones and leaves out a portion. Here the sample spans under 250,000 clones, roughly 80% being singletons. The source of this sequence is a young woman in good health and CMV-seronegative. The specimen sequenced was PBMCs. The chain uses TRBV5-1 and TRBJ1-5, with D perhaps TRBD1 (5 bases). As DNA, the CDR3 is TGCGCCAGCAGCAAGGACACAGGTGGCAATCAGCCCCAGCATTTT. As protein: CASSKDTGGNQPQHF.